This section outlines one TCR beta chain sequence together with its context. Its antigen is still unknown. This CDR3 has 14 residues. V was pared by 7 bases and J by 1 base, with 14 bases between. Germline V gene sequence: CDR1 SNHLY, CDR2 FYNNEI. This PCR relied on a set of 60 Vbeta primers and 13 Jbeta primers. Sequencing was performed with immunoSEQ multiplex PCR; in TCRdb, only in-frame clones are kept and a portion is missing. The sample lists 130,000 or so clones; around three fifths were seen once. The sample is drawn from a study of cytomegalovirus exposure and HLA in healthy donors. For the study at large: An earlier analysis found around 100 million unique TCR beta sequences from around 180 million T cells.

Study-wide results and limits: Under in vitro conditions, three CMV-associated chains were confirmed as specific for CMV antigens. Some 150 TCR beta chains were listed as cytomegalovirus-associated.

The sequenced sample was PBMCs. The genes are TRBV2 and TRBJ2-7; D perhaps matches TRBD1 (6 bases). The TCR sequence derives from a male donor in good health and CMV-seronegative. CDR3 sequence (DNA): TGTGCCAGCAACTTACAGGGACCTTCCTACGAGCAGTACTTC. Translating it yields CASNLQGPSYEQYF.